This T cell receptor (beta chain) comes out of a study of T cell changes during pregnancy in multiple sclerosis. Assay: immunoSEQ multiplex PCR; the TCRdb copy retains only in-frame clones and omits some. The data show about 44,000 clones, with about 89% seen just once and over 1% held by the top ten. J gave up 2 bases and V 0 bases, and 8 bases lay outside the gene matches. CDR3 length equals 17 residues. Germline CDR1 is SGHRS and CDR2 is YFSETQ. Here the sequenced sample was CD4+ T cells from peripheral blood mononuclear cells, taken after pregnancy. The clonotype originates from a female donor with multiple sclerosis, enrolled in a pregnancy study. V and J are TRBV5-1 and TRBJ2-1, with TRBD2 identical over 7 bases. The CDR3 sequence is CASSLAPSGTTYNEQFF. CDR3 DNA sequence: TGCGCCAGCAGCTTGGCACCATCCGGGACTACCTACAATGAGCAGTTCTTC.